The 27 T cell receptor beta chains below all came from one sample that was sequenced in a study of T cells after yellow fever vaccination. Each CDR3 protein gets one entry after TCRdb re-called the 5' RACE reads with MiXCR. Of around 350,000 distinct CDR3 sequences detected, around a tenth appear once; the ten largest clones hold around 19%. The sequencing here drew on PBMCs, taken on the day of the first yellow fever vaccination. Every receptor here comes from a man younger than 35 who received the YFV17D yellow fever vaccine.

In this sample, this clonotype turned up a few times. The chain couples TRBV7-6 to TRBJ1-1; D is uncertain. The CDR3 extends over 14 amino acids. Germline V gene lookup returns CDR1 SGHVS and CDR2 FNYEAQ. V shed 2 bases and J shed 1 base, with 8 bases lying between them. CDR3 loop: CASSLYGENTEAFF. The CDR3, as DNA: TGTGCCAGCAGCTTATACGGGGAGAACACTGAAGCTTTCTTT.

Here the CDR3 reads CASKMDRGDQPQHF. The CDR3 DNA reads TGTGCCAGCAAGATGGACAGGGGGGATCAGCCCCAGCATTTT. V usage is TRBV6-1 and J usage is TRBJ1-5; 10 nucleotides agree with TRBD1. Germline values: CDR1 MNHNS, CDR2 SASEGT. V shed 7 bases, J shed 5 bases, and the junction held 5 bases outside the gene matches. This CDR3 is 14 amino acids long.

V and J are TRBV13 and TRBJ2-7; D not resolved. The CDR3 spans 13 residues. Trimming removed 3 bases at V and 7 bases at J, with 13 bases between. The germline gives CDR1 PRHDT, CDR2 FYEKMQ (reference sequence). As DNA, the CDR3 is TGTGCCAGCAGCTTTCGAGGCTCGCGGGAGCAGTACTTC. Its protein product is CASSFRGSREQYF.

This clonotype has just a few counts. The V call is TRBV27, the J call TRBJ2-3; D remains ambiguous. V lost 4 bases to trimming and J lost 10 bases, with 18 bases between them. The CDR3 is 14 residues long. The germline gives CDR1 MNHEY, CDR2 SMNVEV (reference sequence). For the CDR3, the DNA is TGTGCCAGCAGTTACCCAACCAGCCAGTCGGCGCAGTATTTT. Protein product: CASSYPTSQSAQYF.

This chain uses TRBV5-8 with TRBJ2-1, with D possibly being TRBD2 (6 bases). Trimming cost V 2 bases and J 2 bases, with 11 bases left between them. This CDR3 is 15 amino acids long. The germline V gene has CDR1 SGHTS and CDR2 YDEGEE. The CDR3 nucleotides are TGTGCCAGCAGCTTAGGCGGGATCGCCTACAATGAGCAGTTCTTC. Translating it yields CASSLGGIAYNEQFF.

The chain combines TRBV10-3 with TRBJ2-4; 7 nucleotides line up with TRBD2. With 4 bases clipped from V and 8 bases from J, the junction kept 5 bases outside the gene matches. CDR1 is ENHRY and CDR2 is SYGVKD in the germline V gene. The CDR3 has 13 residues. CDR3 coding DNA: TGTGCCATCAGTGGAAGGGGAGGGGACATTCAGTACTTC. This encodes CAISGRGGDIQYF.

This clonotype was counted a few times. The chain is built from TRBV7-9 and TRBJ2-3, with D possibly being TRBD1 (6 bases). Germline-derived CDR1 and CDR2 are SEHNR and FQNEAQ (reference sequence). V gave up 3 bases and J gave up 0 bases, with 16 bases separating them. This CDR3 is 17 amino acids long. In DNA form, the CDR3 reads TGTGCCAGCAGCTTCCTTCCAGGGGTTTCTAGCACAGATACGCAGTATTTT. The encoded protein is CASSFLPGVSSTDTQYF.

This clonotype was seen a handful of times. The chain carries TRBV6-1 and TRBJ1-5, with TRBD1 matching over 7 bases. V shed 2 bases, J shed 1 base, and the junction held 2 bases outside the gene matches. CDR3 length: 15 residues. Germline V lookup: CDR1 MNHNS, CDR2 SASEGT. The CDR3 coding sequence is TGTGCCAGCAGTGAACTACAGGGGAGCAATCAGCCCCAGCATTTT. Residues: CASSELQGSNQPQHF.

Only a few counts were recorded for this clonotype. The V call is TRBV5-1, the J call TRBJ2-3; the D gene is possibly TRBD2 (5 bases). V lost 0 bases and J lost 6, with 14 bases in between. Looked up from germline, CDR1 is SGHRS and CDR2 is YFSETQ. This CDR3 region has 15 residues. The CDR3 protein is CASSLEADPFDTQYF. For the CDR3, the DNA is TGCGCCAGCAGCTTGGAAGCGGACCCGTTTGATACGCAGTATTTT.

In this sample, this clonotype turned up many times. An end of the junction differs from the germline gene, which may be a read error. This chain's CDR3 is CASSLSPGDNEQFF. In DNA, the CDR3 is TGTGCTAGCAGCTTATCCCCAGGGGACAATGAGCAGTTCTTC. The V gene is TRBV7-7, the J gene TRBJ2-1; a weak D match, TRBD1 (6 bases). Germline V gene lookup returns CDR1 SSHAT and CDR2 FNYEAQ (reference sequence). The length of the CDR3 is 14 residues.

This clonotype was observed a handful of times. This chain joins TRBV6-1 and TRBJ2-7, with TRBD1 as a possible D gene (6 bases). Germline assignment: CDR1 MNHNS and CDR2 SASEGT. This CDR3 spans 14 amino acids. V gave up 2 bases and J gave up 0 bases, with 8 bases separating them. CDR3 sequence: CASSEQGPSYEQYF. The DNA for the CDR3 is TGTGCCAGCAGTGAACAGGGGCCCTCCTACGAGCAGTACTTC.

This clonotype occurred a few times. The chain employs TRBV5-6 and TRBJ1-5, with D tentatively TRBD1 (6 bases). The CDR3 runs 14 residues. Germline CDR1 SGHDT, CDR2 YYEEEE. Trimming removed 4 bases at V and 3 bases at J, with 11 bases between. The CDR3 region is CASSRQGFNQPQHF. The CDR3 DNA sequence: TGTGCCAGCAGCCGCCAGGGGTTCAATCAGCCCCAGCATTTT.

The table lists this clonotype with many counts. DNA of the CDR3: TGTGCCAGCAGCACCGAAAGAGGGGGGAGAGAGACCCAGTACTTC. This translates into CASSTERGGRETQYF. This chain joins TRBV7-8 and TRBJ2-5; D may match TRBD1 or TRBD2 (6 bases each). V was pared by 5 bases and J by 4 bases, with 17 bases between. The germline V gene has CDR1 SGHVS and CDR2 FQNEAQ. CDR3 length: 15 residues.

The chain employs TRBV7-2 and TRBJ2-5; the D is unclear. Germline V gene data show CDR1 as SGHTA and CDR2 as FQGNSA. The CDR3 runs to 14 residues. Deletions cut 8 bases from V and 2 bases from J, with 15 bases between. The CDR3 protein is CASSSYWGQETQYF. DNA of the CDR3: TGTGCCAGCTCCTCTTACTGGGGACAAGAGACCCAGTACTTC.

This clonotype was found a few times. The chain employs TRBV5-6 and TRBJ1-2; D perhaps matches TRBD1 (6 bases). The CDR3 sequence is 12 residues long. V lost 4 bases, J lost 8 bases, and 12 bases lay in between. The germline V gene encodes CDR1 SGHDT and CDR2 YYEEEE. This CDR3 reads CASSPGAQGYTF. Here the CDR3 DNA reads TGTGCCAGCAGCCCAGGGGCGCAAGGCTACACCTTC.

The rearrangement uses TRBV7-9 and TRBJ2-1; the D gene is possibly TRBD2 (6 bases). Germline V gene sequence: CDR1 SEHNR, CDR2 FQNEAQ (reference sequence). There are 15 residues in the CDR3. V was cut by 3 bases and J by 7 bases, with 16 bases left in between. CDR3 nucleotides: TGTGCCAGCAGCTTGTGGGTGGCGGGGCAAAATGAGCAGTTCTTC. Protein sequence: CASSLWVAGQNEQFF.

DNA for the CDR3: TGCAGTGCTTCGGTCGACAGCTTCTATGGCTACACCTTC. Amino acids: CSASVDSFYGYTF. This sequence joins TRBV20-1 and TRBJ1-2; possible D gene TRBD1, 5 bases. The CDR3 sequence is 13 residues long. V was shortened by 5 bases and J by 4 bases, with 14 bases between the two germline ends. Germline V lookup: CDR1 DFQATT, CDR2 SNEGSKA (reference sequence).

The chain couples TRBV29-1 to TRBJ2-3, with 11 bases that match TRBD2. V lost 4 bases to trimming and J lost 1 base; unmatched junction nucleotides: 1. The CDR3 is 14 amino acids. Germline-derived CDR1 and CDR2 are SQVTM and ANQGSEA. The CDR3 protein is CSVVTSGGTDTQYF. DNA of the CDR3: TGCAGCGTTGTGACTAGCGGGGGCACAGATACGCAGTATTTT.

This clonotype has only a few counts. Written as DNA, the CDR3 is TGTGCCAGCAGCCGGGACGGTACCTACGAGCAGTACTTC. It translates to CASSRDGTYEQYF. The chain is built from TRBV5-4 and TRBJ2-7, with D perhaps matching TRBD1 or TRBD2 (5 bases each). Germline loops: CDR1 SGHNT, CDR2 YYREEE (reference sequence). Deletions cut 4 bases from V and 2 bases from J, with 10 bases between. The CDR3 contains 13 residues.

The chain joins TRBV7-3 to TRBJ2-3, with 11 bases aligning to TRBD2. The CDR3 consists of 16 residues. Germline values: CDR1 SGHTA, CDR2 FQGTGA. J was trimmed by 5 bases and V by 5 bases; bases with no gene match: 9. The CDR3 DNA reads TGTGCCAGCAGCCCTAATAGCGGGGGGGCCGGAGATACGCAGTATTTT. This translates into CASSPNSGGAGDTQYF.

The V call is TRBV6-1, the J call TRBJ1-2; 8 nucleotides align to TRBD1. The J segment lost 5 bases and the V segment lost 10 bases, leaving 9 bases of the junction unmatched. Germline loops: CDR1 MNHNS, CDR2 SASEGT. CDR3 length equals 13 residues. The CDR3 DNA is TGTGCCATCTTCCGGGACAGGACTTATGGCTACACCTTC. Protein: CAIFRDRTYGYTF.

The genes are TRBV5-1 and TRBJ2-3, with D unresolved. Germline CDR1 is SGHRS and CDR2 is YFSETQ. The CDR3 is made up of 15 amino acids. V was trimmed by 0 bases and J by 6 bases, leaving 14 bases between them. DNA of the CDR3: TGCGCCAGCAGCTTGGAGGTGCCCCTTCGGGATACGCAGTATTTT. Its translation: CASSLEVPLRDTQYF. The full variable domain, with the rest looked up from reference TRBV5-1 and TRBJ2-3, is KAGVTQTPRYLIKTRGQQVTLSCSPISGHRSVSWYQQTPGQGLQFLFEYFSETQRNKGNFPGRFSGRQFSNSRSEMNVSTLELGDSALYLCASSLEVPLRDTQYFGPGTRLTVL.

This clonotype was seen many times. The rearrangement uses TRBV7-2 and TRBJ2-1; TRBD1 matches at 8 bases. Germline CDR1 reads SGHTA; CDR2 reads FQGNSA. The CDR3 has 15 residues. With 3 bases clipped from V and 4 bases from J, the junction kept 5 bases outside the gene matches. The CDR3 region has the DNA TGTGCCAGCAGCTTTTTGGGGACAGGATACAATGAGCAGTTCTTC. Its protein is CASSFLGTGYNEQFF.

This clonotype has only a few counts. The V and J genes are TRBV3-1 and TRBJ2-5, with TRBD2 matching 9 bases. V lost 3 bases and J lost 2; bases outside the gene matches: 7. The V gene's germline CDR1 is LGHDT and CDR2 YNNKEL (reference sequence). The CDR3 length is 16 residues. The CDR3 DNA is TGTGCCAGCAGCCACCTCGGGACTAGCATACAAGAGACCCAGTACTTC. Amino acids: CASSHLGTSIQETQYF.

This chain joins TRBV5-1 and TRBJ2-2, with D unclear. Trimming took off 4 bases at V and 4 bases at J, with 17 bases between the two ends. The CDR3 length is 16 residues. The germline CDR1 and CDR2 sequences are SGHRS and YFSETQ. CDR3 nucleotides: TGCGCCAGCAGCCTGGCGCGAAAAATGGCCACCGGGGAGCTGTTTTTT. Amino acid sequence: CASSLARKMATGELFF.

This clonotype was seen at least ten times. This chain links TRBV6-2 or TRBV6-3 with TRBJ2-5; D is undetermined. The germline V gene has CDR1 MNHEY and CDR2 SVGEGT. Between the trimmed V and J ends, which lost 5 bases and 5 bases, there was a span of 12 bases. This CDR3 is built from 13 residues. The CDR3 reads CASSQPPTETQYF. Here the CDR3 DNA reads TGTGCCAGCAGTCAGCCCCCTACGGAGACCCAGTACTTC.

This clonotype was observed a handful of times. This sequence joins TRBV29-1 and TRBJ1-2; D possibly corresponds to TRBD1 (5 bases). In germline, CDR1 is SQVTM, CDR2 ANQGSEA. The CDR3 runs to 13 residues. Trimming removed 4 bases at V and 5 bases at J, with 14 bases between. CDR3 bases: TGCAGCGTTGGTCCAGGGCGTGCGTATGGCTACACCTTC. It codes for CSVGPGRAYGYTF.